This T cell receptor beta chain was identified during a study of human T cells and chemical hapten exposure (dated by TCRdb to the early 2020s). General notes on the study: For sensitization, 2% DPC in acetone was applied to an approximately 2 cm by approximately 2 cm area of upper inner arm skin. Weekly therapeutic DPC doses were additionally applied to the scalp of patients throughout the roughly 24-week study period. Patch testing on the upper back used Finn chambers containing 0.01% DPC, with scoring done after 6 days according to International Contact Dermatitis Research Group standards. Alopecia areata with under or over 50% scalp involvement, alopecia totalis and alopecia universalis were represented in the patient cohort, which was mostly female. The libraries were sequenced as a pool, and the TCR yield per sample differed mostly because of small variations in library volumes within the pool. In alopecia patients, the study followed how the peripheral blood TCR repertoire changed in vivo over primary and secondary sensitization to diphenylcyclopropenone (DPC), a hapten. Blood was sampled from patients pre-sensitization (week 0) and at 2, 6 and about 24 weeks after DPC sensitization. Around 30 alopecia patients provided blood for TCR sequencing at one to four time points (pre-sensitization, 2, 6 and 24 weeks).

The method was RACE. TCRdb records NextSeq 500 as the sequencer. During library preparation, unique molecular identifiers were attached to individual cDNA molecules so that TCRs could be counted quantitatively and reproducibly. For every blood RNA sample, sequencing covered both the TCR alpha and TCR beta chains. Per the source publication's procedure: The median number of TCRs per sample was over 85,000, ranging from 23,224 to 690,600. V, J and CDR3 annotation of the TCR reads was performed with the Decombinator software suite. For the PS versus PT1 abundance plots, all samples were subsampled to the same number of TCRs (28,000). TCRs were defined as expanded if absent before sensitization and observed at least eight times at the 2-week time point. TCRdb applied fastp at Q25 and MiXCR to the public reads, then kept only in-frame beta chains. Records with the same CDR3 protein are collapsed into one entry carrying the most frequent genes and DNA. These V and J calls are TCRdb output, not the study's own analysis. This sample is represented by some 400,000 distinct CDR3 sequences; approximately 5% of them were singletons. The leading ten clones occupy 2% to 2.5% of the sample.

The cysteine opens and the phenylalanine closes a CDR3 of 14 amino acids. The retained sequence is limited to the CDR3, 42 bases, with the frame set at the first base. The V end loses 3 bases and the J end loses 3 bases, and a stretch of 14 bases separates them. The germline V gene (reference sequence) provides CDR1 DFQATT and CDR2 SNEGSKA. As regards this clonotype: This clone's antigen is unknown. Qualities for individual bases were not recorded, and no much larger clone is one base off.

What the research found in general, with its limitations: After repeated subsampling, the strength of the expansion versus patch-test correlation and the threshold at which it became significant changed. Because all patients had alopecia, a presumed autoimmune disease, the immune response of the patients might differ from that of healthy individuals. The number of PT1 expanded TCRs positively correlated with patch test score, significant at thresholds 8, 16 and 32 but not 4. No change with DPC sensitization was found in the number of TCRs above 1 in 1000 frequency, and no evidence of global repertoire structure alterations was found. Expanded TCRs formed significantly more large CDR3 similarity clusters than pre-sensitization or healthy control sets, consistent with antigen-driven responses.

The label giving this sample's time point can be read as: patch test 1, 2 weeks after DPC sensitization. Explained via the paper, the treatment or condition label denotes: therapeutic diphenylcyclopropenone sensitization with weekly scalp DPC. At every patch-test visit, the blood draw took place before the patch test was put on. Patients were eligible if aged 18 to 70, diagnosed with alopecia and judged suitable for DPC therapy, and pregnant patients were excluded. Unfractionated whole blood was collected in Tempus Blood RNA tubes, and total RNA was extracted from that blood. This specimen consisted of whole blood, obtained in connection with sensitization to the hapten diphenylcyclopropenone (DPC). This sequence was found in a woman in her 50s with alopecia areata. Some clones in this sample may be carry-over from other donors' samples. Rearrangement joined TRBV20-1 to TRBJ1-1; a weak D assignment points to TRBD1 (5 bases agree). The CDR3 sequence is CSASLPWDDTEAFF. The DNA sequence follows: TGCAGTGCTAGTTTACCCTGGGACGACACTGAAGCTTTCTTT.